These 20 T cell receptor beta chains share one sample of origin, sequenced in a study of OX40 agonist ivuxolimab in advanced cancers. Clones were read by immunoSEQ multiplex PCR, and TCRdb kept only the in-frame ones, dropping some. The table lists roughly 53,000 clones, around four fifths of them singletons. This sample comprised CD4+ or CD8+ T cells sorted from blood, obtained in a trial of the OX40 agonist ivuxolimab. These receptors were collected from an adult with an advanced solid tumor such as melanoma, head and neck, liver or kidney cancer.

The gene calls are TRBV7-2 and TRBJ2-3, with 10 bases fitting TRBD2. The CDR3 is 15 amino acids. Germline CDR1 is SGHTA and CDR2 is FQGNSA. Trimming cost V 5 bases and J 6 bases; bases outside gene matches: 8. CDR3 in amino acids: CASSASGLAFDTQYF. In nucleotides, the CDR3 is TGTGCCAGCAGCGCGTCGGGACTAGCGTTTGATACGCAGTATTTT.

The chain is built from TRBV7-8 and TRBJ1-1, with 9 bases lining up with TRBD1. CDR1 is SGHVS and CDR2 is FQNEAQ in the germline V gene. J was trimmed by 1 base and V by 6 bases; bases with no gene match: 6. There are 15 residues in the CDR3. The CDR3 DNA is TGTGCCAGCAGAAGGACAGGGGCGCCGAACACTGAAGCTTTCTTT. This translates into CASRRTGAPNTEAFF.

The chain joins TRBV7-2 to TRBJ2-2; 8 bases agree with TRBD1. Germline V gene sequence: CDR1 SGHTA, CDR2 FQGNSA. This CDR3 is built from 17 residues. J gave up 5 bases and V 4 bases, and 12 bases lay outside the gene matches. The CDR3 bases are TGTGCCAGCAGCTCCGCCCAAGACAGGGGCGGTACCGGGGAGCTGTTTTTT. Translation: CASSSAQDRGGTGELFF.

The rearrangement uses TRBV11-2 and TRBJ2-5; TRBD1 might be the D (6 bases). Trimming cost V 2 bases and J 5 bases, with 12 bases left between them. The CDR3 spans 14 residues. Germline CDR1 is SGHAT and CDR2 is FQNNGV. The CDR3 here is CASSLKTGSETQYF. The CDR3 nucleotides read TGTGCCAGCAGCTTAAAGACAGGTTCCGAGACCCAGTACTTC.

This clone was observed once. The chain employs TRBV14 and TRBJ2-3; 11 nucleotides line up with TRBD2. V shed 1 base and J 4 bases; nucleotides not matched to a gene: 4. This CDR3 comprises 16 residues. The germline gives CDR1 SGHDN, CDR2 FVKESK. This chain's CDR3 is CASSQGTSGGSDTQYF. The CDR3 DNA reads TGTGCCAGCAGCCAAGGAACTAGCGGGGGATCAGATACGCAGTATTTT.

This clone came up once. The chain links TRBV7-3 to TRBJ2-1; 11 nucleotides align to TRBD2. CDR3 length: 16 residues. Germline CDR1 and CDR2: SGHTA and FQGTGA. V lost 5 bases and J lost 8; bases outside the gene matches: 11. The CDR3 here is CASSPRKLAGVDEQFF. The DNA for the CDR3 is TGTGCCAGCAGCCCTAGAAAACTAGCGGGGGTGGATGAGCAGTTCTTC.

This clone showed up just a few times. The chain combines TRBV7-9 with TRBJ1-2; the D gene is possibly TRBD1 (6 bases). This CDR3 has 14 residues. Germline V gives CDR1 SEHNR, CDR2 FQNEAQ (reference sequence). Trimming removed 4 bases from V and 2 bases from J, with 11 bases in between. CDR3 loop: CASSSGGQNYGYTF. The CDR3 coding sequence is TGTGCCAGCAGCTCGGGCGGACAGAACTATGGCTACACCTTC.

The chain couples TRBV6-4 to TRBJ1-2; D is unclear. V gave up 1 base and J gave up 2 bases, with 11 bases separating them. This CDR3 spans 15 amino acids. The germline V gene has CDR1 MRHNA and CDR2 SNTAGT. The CDR3 sequence: CASSDWYRGNYGYTF. CDR3 bases: TGTGCCAGCAGTGACTGGTACAGAGGGAACTATGGCTACACCTTC.

The chain combines TRBV11-2 with TRBJ2-4; 7 positions agree with TRBD2. The germline CDR1 and CDR2 sequences are SGHAT and FQNNGV. V lost 2 bases and J lost 7; bases outside the gene matches: 8. The CDR3 extends over 15 amino acids. CDR3 sequence reads: CASSLQSLALNIQYF. CDR3 DNA sequence: TGTGCCAGCAGCTTACAGTCACTAGCGCTCAACATTCAGTACTTC.

This clone was counted between two and nine times. The genes are TRBV6-1 and TRBJ2-7; perhaps TRBD1 as D (6 bases). CDR3 length: 16 amino acids. Trimming cost V 3 bases and J 2 bases, with 17 bases left between them. CDR1 and CDR2 (germline): MNHNS, SASEGT. CDR3 in amino acids: CASSDVMDSFTYEQYF. The CDR3 nucleotides read TGTGCCAGCAGTGACGTAATGGACAGCTTCACCTACGAGCAGTACTTC.

This sequence joins TRBV7-3 and TRBJ2-2; 9 nucleotides match TRBD1. CDR1 is SGHTA, CDR2 FQGTGA, per germline. V was clipped by 3 bases and J by 6 bases; unmatched bases: 14. The CDR3 has 18 residues. Written as DNA, the CDR3 is TGTGCCAGCAGCTTGCCCTCGGCCCGGGACAGGGTAGCCGGGGAGCTGTTTTTT. This gives the protein CASSLPSARDRVAGELFF.

V usage is TRBV6-5 and J usage is TRBJ2-7; 7 bases fit TRBD1. The junction had 11 bases not matched to a gene; V was cut back by 7 bases and J by 5 bases. There are 14 residues in the CDR3. From germline, CDR1 is MNHEY and CDR2 SVGAGI. CDR3 loop: CASTLQGKVHEQYF. In DNA form, the CDR3 reads TGTGCCAGCACCCTACAGGGGAAGGTCCACGAGCAGTACTTC.

V gene TRBV13 combines with J gene TRBJ2-7, with 9 bases lining up with TRBD1. Germline lookup yields CDR1 PRHDT and CDR2 FYEKMQ (reference sequence). V was clipped by 2 bases and J by 5 bases; unmatched bases: 4. The CDR3 loop spans 14 amino acids. This CDR3 is CASSLRTGVHEQYF. Written as DNA, the CDR3 is TGTGCCAGCAGCTTACGGACAGGGGTCCACGAGCAGTACTTC.

This rearrangement joins TRBV30 to TRBJ1-2; TRBD1 matches 7 bases. The CDR3 consists of 13 residues. CDR1 and CDR2 from the germline V gene are GTSNPN and SVGIG (reference sequence). V lost 4 bases to trimming and J lost 7 bases; unmatched junction nucleotides: 9. The CDR3 region is CAWTRQGWSGYTF. The DNA for the CDR3 is TGTGCCTGGACCAGACAGGGATGGAGTGGCTACACCTTC.

The CDR3 reads CASSFSGPYEQFF. The DNA for the CDR3 is TGTGCCAGCAGTTTTTCGGGGCCCTATGAGCAGTTCTTC. This rearrangement joins TRBV28 to TRBJ2-1; D tentatively fits TRBD1 or TRBD2 (5 bases each). Trimming removed 3 bases at V and 8 bases at J, with 11 bases between. Germline V gives CDR1 MDHEN, CDR2 SYDVKM. The CDR3 is 13 amino acids.

The chain recombines TRBV18 with TRBJ2-7; D remains unclear. The germline V gene has CDR1 KGHSH and CDR2 LQKENI. V dropped 2 bases and J dropped 6 bases, with 5 bases sitting between them. This CDR3 has 11 residues. The CDR3 is CASSPAGEQYF. The CDR3 region has the DNA TGTGCCAGCTCACCAGCCGGCGAGCAGTACTTC.

The rearrangement joins TRBV6-6 to TRBJ1-1, with D perhaps TRBD1 (5 bases). CDR3 length: 14 amino acids. The V end was cut by 2 bases, the J end by 4 bases, with 11 bases between. Germline CDR1 reads MNHNY; CDR2 reads SVGAGI (reference sequence). CDR3 protein: CASSYAGLGTEAFF. The CDR3 DNA sequence: TGTGCCAGCAGTTACGCAGGGTTGGGCACTGAAGCTTTCTTT.

The chain has TRBV30 and TRBJ2-1; 11 nucleotides agree with TRBD2. Germline assignment: CDR1 GTSNPN and CDR2 SVGIG (reference sequence). The CDR3 covers 19 residues. The ends lost 0 bases at V and 4 bases at J; junction bases unmatched: 14. As DNA, the CDR3 is TGTGCCTGGAGTGTACGAAGGGGAACTAGCGGGGGCCAATACAATGAGCAGTTCTTC. Translated, it gives CAWSVRRGTSGGQYNEQFF.

The rearrangement uses TRBV7-8 and TRBJ2-1; the D gene is possibly TRBD2 (6 bases). V was shortened by 5 bases and J by 6 bases, with 20 bases between the two germline ends. Germline lookup yields CDR1 SGHVS and CDR2 FQNEAQ. This CDR3 has 16 amino acids. The CDR3 loop is CASSRWSGTPGNEQFF. Written as DNA, the CDR3 is TGTGCCAGCAGCCGTTGGTCCGGGACTCCGGGCAATGAGCAGTTCTTC.

The chain carries TRBV11-2 and TRBJ2-1; 9 bases fit TRBD1. The V segment lost 3 bases and the J segment 9 bases; nucleotides outside the gene matches: 12. The CDR3 has 16 residues. From germline, CDR1 is SGHAT and CDR2 FQNNGV. The CDR3 protein is CASSFYGDRAVREQFF. CDR3 DNA sequence: TGTGCCAGCAGCTTTTACGGGGACAGGGCGGTTCGTGAGCAGTTCTTC.